This T cell receptor (beta chain) was captured in a study of blood T cell repertoires in COVID-19. Sequencing was performed with immunoSEQ multiplex PCR; in TCRdb, only in-frame clones are kept and a portion is missing. The sample comprises 200,000 or so clones, about nine tenths of which are singletons, and 2.5% to 3.5% rests with the top ten. The CDR3 has 15 amino acids. Germline loops: CDR1 SNHLY, CDR2 FYNNEI. J lost 5 bases, V lost 6 bases, and 7 bases had no gene match. This TCR came from a woman aged 55-70 years with acute or convalescent COVID-19. J is TRBJ1-5 and V is TRBV2; 10 bases agree with TRBD1. Sequencing was carried out using peripheral blood. CDR3 DNA sequence: TGTGCCAGCAGGGCCGGGACAGGGGTCCATCAGCCCCAGCATTTT. Translated: CASRAGTGVHQPQHF.